This T cell receptor beta chain was captured by sequencing in a study of human T cells and chemical hapten exposure. This clonotype was picked up a small number of times. The CDR3 sequence is 14 residues long. The germline V gene encodes CDR1 MNHEY and CDR2 SMNVEV (reference sequence). V was trimmed by 8 bases and J by 3 bases, leaving 16 bases between them. Time point of the sample: patch test 1, 2 weeks after DPC sensitization. Regarding treatment: therapeutic diphenylcyclopropenone sensitization with weekly scalp DPC. Each CDR3 protein is one row after TCRdb ran MiXCR on the RACE reads. The repertoire holds more than 150,000 distinct CDR3 sequences, about 14% seen once, with less than 2% in the top ten.

This specimen consisted of whole blood, obtained in connection with sensitization to the hapten diphenylcyclopropenone (DPC). This sequence originates from a woman aged 25 to 39 with alopecia areata. Some clones in this sample may be carry-over from other donors' samples. The genes are TRBV27 and TRBJ1-1; D is possibly TRBD1 (6 bases). CDR3 in DNA: TGTGCCAGCTCCAAAACCAGGGGTCACACTGAAGCTTTCTTT. It is translated as CASSKTRGHTEAFF.